This is a list of T cell receptor beta chains from one sample in a study of blood T cell repertoires in COVID-19. Clones were read by immunoSEQ multiplex PCR, and TCRdb kept only the in-frame ones, dropping some. The data show about 99,000 clones, around 84% seen once. Source material: peripheral blood. These receptors all come from a woman in her sixties in a cohort sampled during active or convalescent COVID-19. Both conserved end residues are part of each CDR3. Each record gives: clone size, D gene, J gene, V gene, CDR3 DNA, CDR3 protein. D genes are given only for firm matches. Not every row has a clone size; where given, it reads once, few, many or a size class.

size: few
D: TRBD1
J: TRBJ2-1
V: TRBV7-9
DNA: TGTGCCAGCAGACCTGACAGGGGGAGGATATTATGGTCCTACAATGAGCAGTTCTTC
CDR3: CASRPDRGRILWSYNEQFF

size: .
D: TRBD1
J: TRBJ1-1
V: TRBV4-1
DNA: TGCGCCAGCAGACAAGCGGACAGGGTTGGGACTGAAGCTTTCTTT
CDR3: CASRQADRVGTEAFF

size: .
D: .
J: TRBJ1-1
V: TRBV9
DNA: TGTGCCAGCAGCGAGGGGACTATCCGAACTGAAGCTTTCTTT
CDR3: CASSEGTIRTEAFF

size: few
D: TRBD2
J: TRBJ2-5
V: TRBV29-1
DNA: TGCAGCGTAACCCTAGCGGGGGGACTCCAAGAGACCCAGTACTTC
CDR3: CSVTLAGGLQETQYF

size: .
D: TRBD2
J: TRBJ2-1
V: TRBV29-1
DNA: TGCAGCGTTGCCGGACTAGCGGGAGACTACTTCAATGAGCAGTTCTTC
CDR3: CSVAGLAGDYFNEQFF

size: .
D: .
J: TRBJ2-5
V: TRBV30
DNA: TGTGCCTGGAGCAGGGAGGCTAGGGGAGAGACCCAGTACTTC
CDR3: CAWSREARGETQYF

size: .
D: TRBD2
J: TRBJ2-1
V: TRBV3-1/TRBV3-2
DNA: TGTGCCAGCAGTGAAAGCGGGAGAAACAATGAGCAGTTCTTC
CDR3: CASSESGRNNEQFF

size: few
D: .
J: TRBJ1-1
V: TRBV19
DNA: TGTGCCAGTGCGAGGAGGCAGGGGAAAGGGATGAACACTGAAGCTTTCTTT
CDR3: CASARRQGKGMNTEAFF

size: .
D: .
J: TRBJ2-1
V: TRBV4-1
DNA: TGCGCCAGCAGCCAAGTTCCGGGTCGGAATGAGCAGTTCTTC
CDR3: CASSQVPGRNEQFF

size: .
D: .
J: TRBJ1-1
V: TRBV5-1
DNA: TGCGCCAGCAGAGGGGTTACTGAAGCTTTCTTT
CDR3: CASRGVTEAFF

size: .
D: .
J: TRBJ1-5
V: TRBV18
DNA: TGTGCCAGCTCACCACCCGACACCTATCAGCCCCAGCATTTT
CDR3: CASSPPDTYQPQHF

size: .
D: .
J: TRBJ1-1
V: TRBV29-1
DNA: TGCAGCGCGTCGGGAGGGGTCATTGAAGCTTTCTTT
CDR3: CSASGGVIEAFF

size: .
D: TRBD1
J: TRBJ1-1
V: TRBV5-4
DNA: TGTGCCAGCAGCCTGCTGGACAGGCCGAACACTGAAGCTTTCTTT
CDR3: CASSLLDRPNTEAFF

size: once
D: .
J: TRBJ1-2
V: TRBV19
DNA: TGTGCCAGTAGTGACCCAGGGAGGGACTATGGCTACACCTTC
CDR3: CASSDPGRDYGYTF